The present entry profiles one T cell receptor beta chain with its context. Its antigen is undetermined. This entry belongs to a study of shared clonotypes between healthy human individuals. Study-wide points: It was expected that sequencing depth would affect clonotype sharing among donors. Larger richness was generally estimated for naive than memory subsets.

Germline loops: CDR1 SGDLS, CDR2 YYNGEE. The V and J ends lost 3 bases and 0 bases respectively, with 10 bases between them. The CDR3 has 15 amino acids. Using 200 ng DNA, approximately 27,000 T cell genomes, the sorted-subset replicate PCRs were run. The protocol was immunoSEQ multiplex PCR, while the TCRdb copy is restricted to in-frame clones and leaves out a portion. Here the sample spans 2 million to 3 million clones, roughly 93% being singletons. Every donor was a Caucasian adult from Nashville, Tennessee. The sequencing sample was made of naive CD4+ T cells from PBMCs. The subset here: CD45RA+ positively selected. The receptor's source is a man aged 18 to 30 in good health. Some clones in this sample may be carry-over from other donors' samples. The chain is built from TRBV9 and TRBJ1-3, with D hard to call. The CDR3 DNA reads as TGTGCCAGCAGCGGTTTTGTAGGCTCTGGAAACACCATATATTTT. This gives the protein CASSGFVGSGNTIYF.